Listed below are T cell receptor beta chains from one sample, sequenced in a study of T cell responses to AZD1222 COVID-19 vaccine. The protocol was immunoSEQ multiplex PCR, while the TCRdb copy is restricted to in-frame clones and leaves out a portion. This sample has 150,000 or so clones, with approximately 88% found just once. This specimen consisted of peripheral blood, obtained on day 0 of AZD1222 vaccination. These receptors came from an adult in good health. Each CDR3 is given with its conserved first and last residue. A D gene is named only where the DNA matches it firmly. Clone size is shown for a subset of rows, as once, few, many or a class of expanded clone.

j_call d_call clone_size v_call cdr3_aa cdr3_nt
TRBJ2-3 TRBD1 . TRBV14 CASSLRTGVGTDTQYF TGTGCCAGCAGCCTCAGGACAGGGGTGGGCACAGATACGCAGTATTTT
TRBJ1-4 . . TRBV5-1 CASSLDPTNEKLFF TGCGCCAGCAGCTTGGACCCAACTAATGAAAAACTGTTTTTT
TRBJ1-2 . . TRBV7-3 CASSLTSQGSGYTF TGTGCCAGCAGCTTAACCAGTCAGGGTTCTGGCTACACCTTC
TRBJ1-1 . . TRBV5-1 CASSLGRDSRISTEAFF TGCGCCAGCAGCTTGGGGCGGGACTCAAGAATAAGCACTGAAGCTTTCTTT
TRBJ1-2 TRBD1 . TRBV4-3 CASRPARTGRYGYTF TGCGCCAGCAGACCCGCTAGGACAGGTCGCTATGGCTACACCTTC
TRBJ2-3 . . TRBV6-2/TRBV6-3 CASSYAGAGGDTQYF TGTGCCAGCAGTTATGCGGGGGCCGGGGGGGATACGCAGTATTTT
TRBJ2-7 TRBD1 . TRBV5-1 CASSLGQGAAYEQYF TGCGCCAGCAGCTTGGGACAGGGGGCTGCCTACGAGCAGTACTTC
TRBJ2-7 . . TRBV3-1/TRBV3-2 CASSQEPSFPPNTYEQYF TGTGCCAGCAGCCAAGAACCGAGCTTTCCCCCCAACACCTACGAGCAGTACTTC
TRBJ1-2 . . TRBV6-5 CASRKRGAGGYTF TGTGCCAGCAGAAAGAGGGGGGCCGGTGGCTACACCTTC
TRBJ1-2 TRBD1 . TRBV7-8 CASSLAGGDTYGYTF TGTGCCAGCAGCTTGGCAGGGGGCGATACCTATGGCTACACCTTC
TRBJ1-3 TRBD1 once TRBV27 CASSSQGAGGNTIYF TGTGCCAGCAGTTCACAGGGGGCAGGAGGAAACACCATATATTTT
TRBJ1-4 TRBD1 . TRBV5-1 CASSGDSLAEKLFF TGCGCCAGCAGCGGGGACAGCCTTGCGGAAAAACTGTTTTTT
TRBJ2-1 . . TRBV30 CAWSVTGDEQFF TGTGCCTGGAGTGTAACAGGCGATGAGCAGTTCTTC
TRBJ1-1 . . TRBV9 CASSAGTANTEAFF TGTGCCAGCAGCGCCGGGACGGCGAACACTGAAGCTTTCTTT
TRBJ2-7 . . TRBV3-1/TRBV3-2 CASSQDREDSYEQYF TGTGCCAGCAGCCAAGATCGTGAGGACTCCTACGAGCAGTACTTC
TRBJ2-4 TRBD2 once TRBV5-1 CASSLVTSGGLGLAKNIQYF TGCGCCAGCAGCTTGGTGACTAGCGGAGGATTAGGACTAGCCAAAAACATTCAGTACTTC
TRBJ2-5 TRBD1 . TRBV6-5 CASRGDREQETQYF TGTGCCAGCAGAGGCGACAGGGAGCAAGAGACCCAGTACTTC
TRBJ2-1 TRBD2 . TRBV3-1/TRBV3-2 CASSQDHSGGRNEQFF TGTGCCAGCAGCCAAGATCACAGCGGGGGCCGTAATGAGCAGTTCTTC
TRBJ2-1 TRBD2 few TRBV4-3 CASSQDGPGGSNEQFF TGCGCCAGCAGCCAAGATGGCCCGGGAGGAAGCAATGAGCAGTTCTTC
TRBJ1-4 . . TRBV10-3 CASARDPNEKLFF TGTGCCTCTGCGAGGGATCCTAATGAAAAACTGTTTTTT
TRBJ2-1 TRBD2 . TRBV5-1 CASSQQAGGPGPQFF TGCGCCAGCAGCCAACAAGCGGGGGGGCCCGGACCCCAGTTCTTC
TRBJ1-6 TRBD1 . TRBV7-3 CASSRQGNSPLHF TGTGCCAGCAGCCGACAGGGAAATTCACCCCTCCACTTT
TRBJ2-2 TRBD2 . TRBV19 CASSILGTSVGGELFF TGTGCCAGTAGTATTTTGGGGACTAGCGTGGGCGGGGAGCTGTTTTTT
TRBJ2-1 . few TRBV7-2 CASSSSRLEKQFF TGTGCCAGCAGCTCTTCTAGGTTAGAGAAGCAGTTCTTC
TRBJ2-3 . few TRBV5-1 CASSFRQGTDTQYF TGCGCCAGCAGCTTCCGGCAGGGTACAGATACGCAGTATTTT
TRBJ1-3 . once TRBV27 CASRTSRPQHHKSGNTIYF TGTGCCAGCAGGACCTCGCGGCCGCAGCACCACAAATCTGGAAACACCATATATTTT
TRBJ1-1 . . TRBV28 CASSFDGGRGTEAFF TGTGCCAGCAGTTTTGACGGGGGACGGGGCACTGAAGCTTTCTTT
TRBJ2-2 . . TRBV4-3 CASSQDTGIGTGELFF TGCGCCAGCAGCCAAGATACGGGGATAGGCACCGGGGAGCTGTTTTTT
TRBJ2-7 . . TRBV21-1 CASSKDEGNAYEQYF TGTGCCAGCAGCAAAGATGAGGGGAATGCCTACGAGCAGTACTTC
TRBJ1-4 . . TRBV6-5 CASSYSRGLDKLFF TGTGCCAGCAGTTACTCTCGGGGGCTCGACAAACTGTTTTTT
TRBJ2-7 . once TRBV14 CASSQDGRRGTYEQYF TGTGCCAGCAGCCAAGATGGCAGGAGGGGGACCTACGAGCAGTACTTC
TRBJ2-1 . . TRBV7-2 CASSLRGSRLLSYNEQFF TGTGCCAGCAGCTTAAGGGGGTCCAGGCTCTTAAGTTACAATGAGCAGTTCTTC
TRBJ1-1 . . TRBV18 CASSPQRGGTEAFF TGTGCCAGCTCACCACAGAGGGGCGGCACTGAAGCTTTCTTT
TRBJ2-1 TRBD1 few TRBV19 CASNTGTEDNEQFF TGTGCCAGTAATACCGGGACAGAAGACAATGAGCAGTTCTTC